This is a list of T cell receptor beta chains from one sample in a study of blood T cell repertoires in COVID-19. The protocol was immunoSEQ multiplex PCR, while the TCRdb copy is restricted to in-frame clones and leaves out a portion. The sample has about 220,000 clones; around 80% are singletons. Source material: peripheral blood. These receptor sequences come from a man aged 50-59 years with active or convalescent COVID-19. CDR3s include the opening cysteine and the closing phenylalanine or tryptophan. D genes are given only for firm matches. Clone sizes are given selectively: once, few, many, or a class where the clone is expanded.

D gene,V gene,J gene,clone size,CDR3 DNA,CDR3 protein
-,TRBV19,TRBJ2-2,-,TGTGCCAGTAGTATAGTTGCGGGGACCGGGGAGCTGTTTTTT,CASSIVAGTGELFF
-,TRBV6-5,TRBJ1-4,-,TGTGCCGCTAAAAGGGGCCATAATGAAAAACTGTTTTTT,CAAKRGHNEKLFF
TRBD2,TRBV7-2,TRBJ2-1,-,TGTGCCAGCAGCTTAGAGCGGGGGAGTATCCACAATGAGCAGTTCTTC,CASSLERGSIHNEQFF
TRBD2,TRBV23-1,TRBJ2-3,-,TGCGCCAGCAGTCTGAGGGCACTAGCGGGGGGGCCCATTTACACAGATACGCAGTATTTT,CASSLRALAGGPIYTDTQYF
TRBD2,TRBV5-1,TRBJ2-1,-,TGCGCCAGCAGCCGCGGGGGGGCGGACAATGAGCAGTTCTTC,CASSRGGADNEQFF
TRBD1,TRBV4-1,TRBJ2-4,-,TGCGCCAGCAGCCTCCCGGGGACAGGGCAAAACATTCAGTACTTC,CASSLPGTGQNIQYF
-,TRBV14,TRBJ1-3,-,TGTGCCAGCAGCCAAAGGACATGGGGCTCTGGAAACACCATATATTTT,CASSQRTWGSGNTIYF
-,TRBV11-2,TRBJ1-6,-,TGTGCCAGCGGACTTAACGGGGCAGGGGAAATTTCACCCCTCCACTTT,CASGLNGAGEISPLHF
-,TRBV7-2,TRBJ2-3,-,TGTGCCAGCAGCTTAGCGAAGTGGGGGGGCGGGTTGGATACGCAGTATTTT,CASSLAKWGGGLDTQYF
TRBD1,TRBV7-8,TRBJ2-5,-,TGTGCCAGCAGCTTTCGTCCGGGACAGGGGGTTTCGGAGACCCAGTACTTC,CASSFRPGQGVSETQYF
-,TRBV4-1,TRBJ1-1,-,TGCGCCAGCAGCCCTTTAGGGGGTTTCACTGAAGCTTTCTTT,CASSPLGGFTEAFF
-,TRBV4-3,TRBJ2-1,-,TGCGCCAGCAGCCAAGGGTATTTGGGAGGAAGTGAGCAGTTCTTC,CASSQGYLGGSEQFF
-,TRBV6-5,TRBJ1-2,-,TGTGCCAGCAGTCCTTTGAGGGAGAACTATGGCTACACCTTC,CASSPLRENYGYTF
TRBD2,TRBV6-2/TRBV6-3,TRBJ2-1,-,TGTGCCAGCAGTTATTCCGGGGAGGGGAACAATGAGCAGTTCTTC,CASSYSGEGNNEQFF
-,TRBV27,TRBJ1-5,-,TGTGCCAGCAGTTTTCTAGCTTTATCAGGGCGGGGTCAGCCCCAGCATTTT,CASSFLALSGRGQPQHF
TRBD1,TRBV29-1,TRBJ1-2,-,TGCAGCGTTCCCAAGCCTCCGGGACAGGGCGGTTGGTTAGACTATGGCTACACCTTC,CSVPKPPGQGGWLDYGYTF
-,TRBV19,TRBJ1-1,-,TGTGCCAGTAGTATTGGGCTGGGCCAGTATGCTTTCTTT,CASSIGLGQYAFF
TRBD2,TRBV7-2,TRBJ2-5,few,TGTGCCAGCAGCTTAGGGGTGGGAGGGGAAGAGACCCAGTACTTC,CASSLGVGGEETQYF
-,TRBV7-3,TRBJ2-6,-,TGTGCCAGCAGCCCCACGGGTCCTGGGGCCAACGTCCTGACTTTC,CASSPTGPGANVLTF
TRBD1,TRBV7-2,TRBJ1-3,-,TGTGCCAGCAGCTTATTTGGGCAGGGGGCTGGAAACACCATATATTTT,CASSLFGQGAGNTIYF
-,TRBV7-2,TRBJ2-6,once,TGTGCCAGCAGCTTAGCCCCCAGGGGATGGGGGGCCAACGTCCTGACTTTC,CASSLAPRGWGANVLTF
-,TRBV5-1,TRBJ2-6,-,TGCGCCAGCAGCAAAATGACAGAGTTGTCTGGGGCCAACGTCCTGACTTTC,CASSKMTELSGANVLTF
-,TRBV5-1,TRBJ2-1,-,TGCGCCAGCAGCTTGGAGAGCTCCTACAATGAGCAGTTCTTC,CASSLESSYNEQFF
TRBD1,TRBV11-2,TRBJ1-6,-,TGTGCCAGCAGCCAGGTCCGGGACAGGGTTTCACCCCTCCACTTT,CASSQVRDRVSPLHF
TRBD2,TRBV7-9,TRBJ2-3,-,TGTGCCAGCAGCTTAGCGGGGGGGTACCCAGATACGCAGTATTTT,CASSLAGGYPDTQYF
TRBD1,TRBV2,TRBJ1-1,-,TGTGCCAGCAGTACGGGACAGGGGGCCACTGAAGCTTTCTTT,CASSTGQGATEAFF
-,TRBV28,TRBJ2-5,-,TGTGCCAGCAGTTTAGTTAGCGTTGGGAACCAGTACTTC,CASSLVSVGNQYF
TRBD1,TRBV28,TRBJ1-2,-,TGTGCCAGCAGTTTGACAGGGGCCTATGGCTACACCTTC,CASSLTGAYGYTF
-,TRBV2,TRBJ1-2,once,TGTGCCAGCAGTGAAAGGGCAGGGCTAGGCTACACCTTC,CASSERAGLGYTF
TRBD2,TRBV5-1,TRBJ2-7,-,TGCGCCAGCAGCTTGGGCGGGGGCTACGAGCAGTACTTC,CASSLGGGYEQYF
-,TRBV28,TRBJ1-1,-,TGTGCCAGCAGTTTGAGGTCCTCTGAAGCTTTCTTT,CASSLRSSEAFF
-,TRBV6-5,TRBJ1-3,-,TGTGCCAGCAGCCCAGGGGCCCACTCTGGAAACACCATATATTTT,CASSPGAHSGNTIYF
-,TRBV10-3,TRBJ2-7,-,TGTGCCATCAGGAAGGAGGGTTTAGCGTCCTACGAGCAGTACTTC,CAIRKEGLASYEQYF
-,TRBV14,TRBJ1-6,few,TGTGCCAGCAGCCAAGGCCTCCGGGTGGGGGGTAAAGCACCCCTCCACTTT,CASSQGLRVGGKAPLHF
-,TRBV12-2,TRBJ2-7,-,-,CASRPFAQGIPAYEQYF
-,TRBV5-1,TRBJ1-2,-,TGCGCCAGCAGCTTGGAGCCGGTGGGCCACTATGGCTACACCTTC,CASSLEPVGHYGYTF
TRBD2,TRBV9,TRBJ2-5,-,TGTGCCAGCAGCGTAGTTCCTAGCGGGAGGGAGACCCAGTACTTC,CASSVVPSGRETQYF
-,TRBV7-2,TRBJ1-2,-,TGTGCCAGCAGCTCGGGATATGGCTACACCTTC,CASSSGYGYTF
TRBD1,TRBV15,TRBJ1-3,-,TGTGCCACCAGCAGGGACAGGGTGGTAGGAAACACCATATATTTT,CATSRDRVVGNTIYF
TRBD1,TRBV7-6,TRBJ1-6,-,TGTGCCAGCAGCCGTCAAGCCGGGACAGCCTATAATTCACCCCTCCACTTT,CASSRQAGTAYNSPLHF
TRBD1,TRBV14,TRBJ2-6,-,TGTGCCAGCAGCCGGAGGGGACAGGGGGCGACTGGGGCCAACGTCCTGACTTTC,CASSRRGQGATGANVLTF
TRBD2,TRBV5-5,TRBJ2-5,-,TGTGCCAGCAGCTTCGGGACTAGCGGAGAGACCCAGTACTTC,CASSFGTSGETQYF
-,TRBV19,TRBJ1-5,few,TGTGCCAGTAGTATCGGGATCTATAGCAATCAGCCCCAGCATTTT,CASSIGIYSNQPQHF
TRBD1,TRBV20-1,TRBJ2-1,-,TGCAGTGCTAGTCCGGGACAGGGACATGAGCAGTTCTTC,CSASPGQGHEQFF